This T cell receptor beta chain was captured by sequencing in a study of blood T cell repertoires in COVID-19. Between the trimmed V and J ends, which lost 11 bases and 6 bases, there was a span of 14 bases. From germline, CDR1 is MNHEY and CDR2 SVGAGI. This CDR3 contains 13 residues. Clones were sequenced by immunoSEQ multiplex PCR, and TCRdb holds only the in-frame ones, with some missing. The sample yields 150,000 to 200,000 clones, around 80% seen once. The TCR was taken from a man aged 30-40 years with active or convalescent COVID-19. Sequenced material: peripheral blood. This sequence joins TRBV6-5 and TRBJ1-6; no clear D. The CDR3 protein is CAAREGGNSPLHF. The CDR3 bases are TGTGCCGCCCGGGAAGGTGGTAATTCACCCCTCCACTTT.